Listed here are 16 T cell receptor beta chains from one sample, sequenced in a study of T cells after yellow fever vaccination. TCRdb itself ran the 5' RACE reads through MiXCR, one entry per CDR3 protein. The sample holds around 330,000 distinct CDR3 sequences, 3.6% seen once. The sample consisted of PBMCs, taken on the day of the yellow fever booster vaccination. These receptors originate from a man younger than 35 who received the YFV17D yellow fever vaccine.

Ten or more counts support this clonotype. The V and J genes are TRBV20-1 and TRBJ2-7; no clear D. Germline CDR1 DFQATT, CDR2 SNEGSKA (reference sequence). The CDR3 covers 13 residues. Trimming removed 3 bases at V and 1 base at J, with 10 bases between. CDR3 DNA sequence: TGCAGTGCTAGGGGCACGGTTTCCTACGAGCAGTACGTC. Its protein product is CSARGTVSYEQYV.

This clonotype was seen more than once but under ten times. This chain joins TRBV5-6 and TRBJ1-2, with D hard to call. With 1 base removed from V and 11 bases from J, the gap between germline ends came to 15 bases. Germline CDR1 SGHDT, CDR2 YYEEEE. This CDR3 contains 13 residues. CDR3 DNA: TGTGCCAGCAGCTTGAGTCACCCGAGTGGTTACACCTTC. Amino acids: CASSLSHPSGYTF.

This clonotype showed up many times. The chain joins TRBV6-6 to TRBJ2-1, with a weak D call TRBD2 (6 bases). V was cut by 5 bases and J by 5 bases, with 19 bases left in between. The germline V gene encodes CDR1 MNHNY and CDR2 SVGAGI (reference sequence). The CDR3 has 16 residues. This chain's CDR3 is CASSIHELGGNNEQFF. The CDR3 DNA is TGTGCCAGCAGTATACATGAGTTGGGGGGTAACAATGAGCAGTTCTTC.

This clonotype was seen repeatedly, ten times or more. The chain couples TRBV20-1 to TRBJ2-5; D may be TRBD2 (5 bases). The germline V gene encodes CDR1 DFQATT and CDR2 SNEGSKA (reference sequence). The CDR3 contains 13 residues. V was clipped by 6 bases and J by 2 bases, with 13 bases between them. CDR3 amino acids: CSALAEDQETQYF. CDR3 nucleotide sequence: TGCAGTGCCCTGGCGGAGGATCAAGAGACCCAGTACTTC.

There are a few counts of this clonotype. This rearrangement joins TRBV5-6 to TRBJ1-4; tentative D call: TRBD1 (5 bases). There are 12 residues in the CDR3. Germline V gives CDR1 SGHDT, CDR2 YYEEEE. The V end was cut by 4 bases, the J end by 10 bases, with 11 bases between. The CDR3 bases are TGTGCCAGCAGCGAGTACCAGGGAAAACTGTTTTTT. Its protein product is CASSEYQGKLFF.

This clonotype was detected many times. The chain joins TRBV7-2 to TRBJ2-1, with 10 bases aligning to TRBD2. With 0 bases clipped from V and 6 bases from J, the junction kept 8 bases outside the gene matches. Germline CDR1 is SGHTA and CDR2 is FQGNSA. The CDR3 has 17 residues. CDR3 amino acids: CASSLALAGVGFNEQFF. The CDR3 DNA sequence: TGTGCCAGCAGCTTAGCTCTAGCGGGGGTGGGTTTCAATGAGCAGTTCTTC. Supplemented by reference TRBV7-2 and TRBJ2-1, the full variable domain reads GAGVSQSPSNKVTEKGKDVELRCDPISGHTALYWYRQSLGQGLEFLIYFQGNSAPDKSGLPSDRFSAERTGGSVSTLTIQRTQQEDSAVYLCASSLALAGVGFNEQFFGPGTRLTVL.

This clonotype was seen at least ten times. This sequence joins TRBV20-1 and TRBJ2-2; 7 bases fit TRBD2. The CDR3 contains 15 residues. V was pared by 3 bases and J by 3 bases, with 7 bases of the junction left unmatched. Germline CDR1 and CDR2: DFQATT and SNEGSKA (reference sequence). The CDR3 here is CSARVRGRHTGELFF. CDR3 coding DNA: TGCAGTGCTAGGGTGCGGGGGAGACACACCGGGGAGCTGTTTTTT.

At least ten counts were recorded for this clonotype. This chain connects TRBV5-4 to TRBJ2-3; 11 bases line up with TRBD2. CDR1 and CDR2 (germline): SGHNT, YYREEE (reference sequence). Losses at the gene ends were 3 bases for V and 5 bases for J; bases not matched to a gene: 11. The CDR3 is 17 residues long. CDR3 amino acids: CASSSGVAGGRKDTQYF. The CDR3, as DNA: TGTGCCAGCAGCTCCGGGGTAGCGGGGGGGCGAAAAGATACGCAGTATTTT.

This clonotype was seen at least ten times. The chain combines TRBV11-3 with TRBJ2-1; TRBD1 or TRBD2 may be the D gene (5 bases each). Germline CDR1 and CDR2: SGHNT and YENEEA. The CDR3 spans 15 residues. Trimming shortened V by 5 bases and J by 3 bases, and 14 bases separated the two germline ends. CDR3 region: CASSPGTGFYNEQFF. CDR3 nucleotide sequence: TGTGCCAGCAGCCCGGGGACGGGTTTCTACAATGAGCAGTTCTTC.

This clonotype was recorded at least ten times. This chain links TRBV20-1 with TRBJ2-5, with TRBD2 identical over 12 bases. The CDR3 totals 16 residues. Trimming at V came to 2 bases and at J to 3 bases, leaving 7 bases not matched to a gene. Germline lookup yields CDR1 DFQATT and CDR2 SNEGSKA (reference sequence). The CDR3 sequence is CSARSRLAGDKETQYF. CDR3 coding DNA: TGCAGTGCTAGATCCAGACTAGCGGGGGATAAAGAGACCCAGTACTTC.

This clonotype has only a few counts. The CDR3 coding sequence is TGCGCCAGCAGCCAAGTCGGGAGGGAGGGCAATCAGCCCCAGCATTTT. It is translated as CASSQVGREGNQPQHF. The J gene is TRBJ1-5, the V gene TRBV4-3, with no clear D. CDR3 length: 16 amino acids. In germline, CDR1 is LGHNA, CDR2 YSLEER. With 1 base removed from V and 2 bases from J, the gap between germline ends came to 12 bases.

This clonotype has a handful of counts. This sequence joins TRBV20-1 and TRBJ2-2, with D perhaps matching TRBD1 (5 bases). This CDR3 has 13 amino acids. The V end lost 5 bases, the J end lost 4 bases, and 11 bases lay between the germline ends. The germline CDR1 and CDR2 sequences are DFQATT and SNEGSKA (reference sequence). This CDR3 reads CSASGSSTGELFF. In DNA form, the CDR3 reads TGCAGTGCTTCAGGGTCTAGCACCGGGGAGCTGTTTTTT.

The chain carries TRBV4-1 and TRBJ1-5, with a possible D match to TRBD1 (5 bases). The V gene lost 1 base and the J gene lost 2 bases, with 9 bases spanning the gap. CDR1 and CDR2 (germline): MGHRA, YSYEKL. The CDR3 runs to 15 residues. The CDR3 sequence: CASSQGDGRNQPQHF. The CDR3, as DNA: TGCGCCAGCAGCCAAGGGGACGGTCGCAATCAGCCCCAGCATTTT.

This clonotype appeared a few times. The gene calls are TRBV10-3 and TRBJ2-5; D gene ambiguous. The V gene's germline CDR1 is ENHRY and CDR2 SYGVKD. V was trimmed by 5 bases and J by 4 bases, leaving 14 bases between them. The CDR3 spans 14 residues. The CDR3 is CAISKDLQAETQYF. CDR3 nucleotides: TGTGCCATCAGTAAGGACCTCCAAGCAGAGACCCAGTACTTC.

Many counts were recorded for this clonotype. The V gene is TRBV6-2 or TRBV6-3, the J gene TRBJ1-5; D is perhaps TRBD1 (5 bases). Trimming pared 4 bases from V and 7 bases from J, leaving 23 bases between. The CDR3 runs to 17 residues. The germline V gene encodes CDR1 MNHEY and CDR2 SVGEGT. The CDR3 nucleotides are TGTGCCAGCAGTTGGAGCCATGGGACGGCTTACGGACAGCCCCAGCATTTT. Amino acid sequence: CASSWSHGTAYGQPQHF.

This clonotype was detected many times. The chain employs TRBV7-2 and TRBJ2-5, with TRBD2 identical over 9 bases. The germline gives CDR1 SGHTA, CDR2 FQGNSA. CDR3 length: 15 amino acids. J was trimmed by 5 bases and V by 3 bases; bases with no gene match: 7. CDR3 sequence (DNA): TGTGCCAGCAGCTTCCAGCGGGGGGCTGGGGAGACCCAGTACTTC. It encodes CASSFQRGAGETQYF.